This TCR beta chain was profiled in a study of T-cell reconstitution after alpha-beta-depleted transplantation in children. The CDR3 has 16 amino acids. Germline V gene sequence: CDR1 LGHNA, CDR2 YSLEER. Losses at the gene ends were 5 bases for V and 5 bases for J; bases not matched to a gene: 12. Unique molecular identifiers tagged the TCRbeta library. TCRdb reprocessed the PCR reads via MiXCR and lists one record per CDR3 protein. The sample holds fewer than 400,000 distinct CDR3 sequences, 20% seen once. The sequenced sample was PBMCs from the stem cell graft donor, obtained from the stem cell graft. The clonotype originates from a human donor who donated a stem cell graft to a child with acute myeloid leukemia. J is TRBJ2-3 and V is TRBV4-3, with TRBD2 matching 8 bases. The CDR3 sequence is CASSKNSGTVGDTQYF. CDR3 in DNA: TGCGCCAGCAGCAAGAATAGCGGGACGGTTGGAGATACGCAGTATTTT.